The 2 T cell receptor beta chains reported below all come from one sample, sequenced in a study of blood T cells in healthy people across ages. The second PCR ran about 6 to 12 cycles with a sample-barcoded 5' primer and J-beta primers. TCRdb analysed the 5' RACE reads with MiXCR anew, one entry per CDR3 protein. Among 1.8 million or so distinct CDR3 sequences listed, roughly 43% were seen once. Sequencing input: blood. The receptors stem from a human donor in good health.

There are a few counts of this clonotype. The chain carries TRBV7-9 and TRBJ1-4; D unclear. Germline V lookup: CDR1 SEHNR, CDR2 FQNEAQ (reference sequence). This CDR3 is 11 amino acids long. The germline V and J ends were trimmed by 5 bases and 7 bases, with 5 bases remaining between them. CDR3 residues: CASSESEKLFF. CDR3 nucleotide sequence: TGTGCCAGCAGCGAGTCTGAAAAACTGTTTTTT.

The table lists this clonotype with a few counts. This chain links TRBV6-1 with TRBJ2-1; possibly TRBD1 for D (5 bases). From germline, CDR1 is MNHNS and CDR2 SASEGT. CDR3 length equals 15 residues. V lost 1 base and J 2 bases, leaving 9 bases between the germline ends. CDR3 in DNA: TGTGCCAGCAGTGAAGGGAACAGGCCCTACAATGAGCAGTTCTTC. This encodes CASSEGNRPYNEQFF.